The entry below gives a single T cell receptor (beta chain) sequence along with its context. Its antigen remains unknown. The sample originates from a study of blood T cells in healthy people across ages. Study outcomes and limitations: Both naive CD4+ cell counts and diversity were greater in long-lived donors than in aged donors. Older age went with lower TCR beta diversity per million T cells, in a roughly linear way.

Trimming took 3 bases from V and 0 from J, leaving 11 bases between them. CDR1 and CDR2 (germline): LNHNV, YYDKDF (reference sequence). This CDR3 is 16 amino acids long. A second roughly 7 to 12 cycle PCR used barcoded and J-beta primers. TCRdb itself ran the 5' RACE reads through MiXCR, one entry per CDR3 protein. Of 500,000 to 600,000 distinct CDR3 sequences listed, roughly a quarter were seen once; the top ten hold less than 20%. The sample was blood. The chain couples TRBV15 to TRBJ1-4; D is uncertain. The receptor was isolated from a woman between 65 and 79 years old in good health. In DNA, the CDR3 is TGTGCCACCAGCAGTTCGGACGGTTCAACTAATGAAAAACTGTTTTTT. This sequence encodes CATSSSDGSTNEKLFF.